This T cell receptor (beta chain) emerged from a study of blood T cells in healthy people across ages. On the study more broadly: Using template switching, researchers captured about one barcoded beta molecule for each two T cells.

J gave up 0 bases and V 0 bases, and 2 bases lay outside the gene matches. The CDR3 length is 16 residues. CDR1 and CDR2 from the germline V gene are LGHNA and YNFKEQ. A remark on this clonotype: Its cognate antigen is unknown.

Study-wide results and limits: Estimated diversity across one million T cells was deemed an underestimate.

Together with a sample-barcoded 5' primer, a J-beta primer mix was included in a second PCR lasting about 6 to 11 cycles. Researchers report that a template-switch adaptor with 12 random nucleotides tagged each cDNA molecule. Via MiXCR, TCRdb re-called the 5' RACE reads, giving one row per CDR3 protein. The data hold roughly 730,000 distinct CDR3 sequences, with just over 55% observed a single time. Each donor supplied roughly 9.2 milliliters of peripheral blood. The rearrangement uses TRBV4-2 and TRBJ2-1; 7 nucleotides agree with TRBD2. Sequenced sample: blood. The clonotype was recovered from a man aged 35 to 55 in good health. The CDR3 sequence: CASSQDPGGSYNEQFF. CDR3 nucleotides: TGTGCCAGCAGCCAAGATCCGGGAGGCTCCTACAATGAGCAGTTCTTC.